In this sample, the clone carrying this T cell receptor (beta chain) turned up many times. The target antigen is unknown. This specimen comes from a study of identical twins. Broader study findings: Twin-shared out-of-frame alpha sequences showed excess low generation probability. Reduced insertions were recorded for abundant cord blood beta clonotypes, with no such pattern in memory repertoires. Analyses of zero insertions could be partly confounded by invariant MAIT and iNKT cells.

Template switching, a step in the protocol, added a universal primer site, and cDNA carried unique molecular identifiers. TCRdb redid the calling of the 5' RACE reads with MiXCR, one entry per CDR3 protein. Here the sample spans 650,000 to 800,000 distinct CDR3 sequences, approximately 9% being singletons. These data also featured in a second study, about yellow fever vaccine responses in identical twins.

What was sequenced was PBMCs. The clonotype was recovered from a woman between 18 and 29 years old in good health.

Here the CDR3 DNA reads TGTGCCAGCAGTTTTGTTCAGACCACAGATACGCAGTATTTT. Its protein product is CASSFVQTTDTQYF. The gene calls are TRBV27 and TRBJ2-3; D not resolved. The CDR3 loop spans 14 amino acids. The V and J ends lost 3 bases and 2 bases respectively, with 9 bases between them. Germline V lookup: CDR1 MNHEY, CDR2 SMNVEV (reference sequence).